This T cell receptor beta chain came from a study of blood T cell repertoires in COVID-19. On the study more broadly: Italy, Spain and the United States were the sources of the convalescent and acute COVID-19 samples. T cells, B-cell-depleted T cells, or PBMCs provided the cDNA or gDNA that served as material.

Authors' processing steps: Quantification of nucleated cells was approximated via reference gene primer amplification. TCRdb's table, derived via immunoSEQ multiplex PCR, lists solely in-frame clones and lacks some. For V, J and clone size, that table is used; D and trimming come from the DNA. This sample has a few hundred thousand clones, with 85% found just once. The sample taken for sequencing was peripheral blood. This receptor was obtained from a woman aged 18-29 years with acute or convalescent COVID-19.

In DNA, the CDR3 is TGTGCCTGGAGGGTCAGCTCCTACGAGCAGTACTTC. It specifies CAWRVSSYEQYF. V is TRBV30 and J is TRBJ2-7; no reliable D call. V was pared by 3 bases and J by 0 bases, with 6 bases between. The CDR3 is 12 amino acids. From germline, CDR1 is GTSNPN and CDR2 SVGIG (reference sequence).